This T cell receptor (beta chain) came from a study of low-dose radiotherapy and immunotherapy resistance in tumors. Study overall: The study delivered 0.5 Gy per fraction every 2 weeks to Cohort 1, totaling 6.5 Gy.

Alpha- and beta-chain coverage of first-strand cDNA came from TRAV- and TRBV-specific primers. With a V-primer adapter and a constant-region primer, TCRs were amplified for roughly 20 PCR cycles. Using its own MiXCR run on the reads, TCRdb lists one record per CDR3 protein. The sample includes 45,000 or so distinct CDR3 sequences, under 30% of them seen just once. CDR3 size: 10 residues. Specified time point: after trial treatment. The treatment denotes: LDRT plus nivolumab, ipilimumab, low-dose cyclophosphamide and aspirin (RACIN trial). This chain connects TRBV21-1 to TRBJ1-1; the DNA was not used to check the table's D call, TRBD1. TRBV21-1 is a recognized pseudogene. The clonotype originates from a male donor with prostate cancer. Sequencing used PBMCs, obtained after low-dose radiotherapy plus immunotherapy. CDR3 region: CARGDTEAFF. The CDR3 region has the DNA TGTGCCAGAGGGGACACTGAAGCTTTCTTT.